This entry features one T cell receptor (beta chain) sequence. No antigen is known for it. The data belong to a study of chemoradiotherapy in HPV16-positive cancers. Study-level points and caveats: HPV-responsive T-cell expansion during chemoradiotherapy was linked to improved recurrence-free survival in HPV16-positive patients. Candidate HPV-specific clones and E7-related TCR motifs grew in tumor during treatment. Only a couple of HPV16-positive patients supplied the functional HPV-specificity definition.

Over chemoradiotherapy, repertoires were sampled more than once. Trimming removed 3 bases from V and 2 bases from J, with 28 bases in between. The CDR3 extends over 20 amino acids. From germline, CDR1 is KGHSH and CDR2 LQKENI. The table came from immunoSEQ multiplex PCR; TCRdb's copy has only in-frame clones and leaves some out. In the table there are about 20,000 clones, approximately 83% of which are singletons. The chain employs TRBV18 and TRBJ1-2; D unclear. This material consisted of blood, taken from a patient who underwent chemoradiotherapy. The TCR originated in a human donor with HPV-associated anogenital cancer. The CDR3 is CASSPSLPRSPAVTNYGYTF. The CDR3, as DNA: TGTGCCAGCTCACCCTCATTACCCCGGAGTCCGGCGGTTACCAACTATGGCTACACCTTC.